Listed here are 29 T cell receptor beta chains from one sample, sequenced in a study of blood T cell repertoires in COVID-19. TCRdb's copy holds only in-frame clones and misses some; the assay was immunoSEQ multiplex PCR. Of hundreds of thousands of clones in the sample, 65% to 90% were seen once. Sequences were obtained from peripheral blood. The receptor source for this set is a human donor in a cohort sampled during active COVID-19.

This chain connects TRBV5-1 to TRBJ2-5; weak D call: TRBD2 (7 bases). Germline V CDR1 and CDR2: SGHRS, YFSETQ. V was pared by 6 bases and J by 3 bases, with 15 bases between. The CDR3 covers 14 residues. CDR3 nucleotides: TGCGCCAGCAACAGGGCGGGGGTTAAAGAGACCCAGTACTTC. Translation gives CASNRAGVKETQYF.

This rearrangement joins TRBV14 to TRBJ2-7, with D unresolved. V lost 3 bases and J 8 bases, leaving 8 bases between the germline ends. CDR3 length: 11 residues. Germline values: CDR1 SGHDN, CDR2 FVKESK. DNA for the CDR3: TGTGCCAGCAGCCAGCAGGTCAAGCAGTACTTC. Protein product: CASSQQVKQYF. Full variable domain (rest looked up from reference TRBV14 and TRBJ2-7): EAGVTQFPSHSVIEKGQTVTLRCDPISGHDNLYWYRRVMGKEIKFLLHFVKESKQDESGMPNNRFLAERTGGTYSTLKVQPAELEDSGVYFCASSQQVKQYFGPGTRLTVT.

The chain couples TRBV5-1 to TRBJ2-3; TRBD1 aligns across 8 bases. Trimming at V came to 2 bases and at J to 3 bases, leaving 5 bases not matched to a gene. The CDR3 is 15 amino acids. CDR1 is SGHRS and CDR2 is YFSETQ in the germline V gene. CDR3 nucleotides: TGCGCCAGCAGCTTTGGACAGGGTGGTACAGATACGCAGTATTTT. Amino acid sequence: CASSFGQGGTDTQYF.

The chain links TRBV6-5 to TRBJ1-2; 9 bases are a match to TRBD1. The CDR3 totals 14 residues. J gave up 8 bases and V 10 bases, and 14 bases lay outside the gene matches. Germline V CDR1 and CDR2: MNHEY, SVGAGI. The CDR3 region has the DNA TGTGCCACCAAATTAACAGGGGGCGTCCGCGGCTACACCTTC. Translating it yields CATKLTGGVRGYTF.

The J gene is TRBJ2-1, the V gene TRBV5-1, with D tentatively TRBD2 (5 bases). CDR3 size: 14 residues. Trimming removed 2 bases from V and 8 bases from J, with 14 bases in between. Germline V gene data show CDR1 as SGHRS and CDR2 as YFSETQ. The CDR3 sequence: CASSFTDRGHEQFF. CDR3 DNA: TGCGCCAGCAGCTTCACGGATCGAGGGCATGAGCAGTTCTTC.

The gene calls are TRBV6-2 or TRBV6-3 and TRBJ2-1, with TRBD2 matching 8 bases. Germline assignment: CDR1 MNHEY and CDR2 SVGEGT. This CDR3 is 20 amino acids long. V dropped 0 bases and J dropped 0; count of bases not matched to a gene: 13. The CDR3 bases are TGTGCCAGCAGTTACTCCCCCGGGGGGGCCATGGTCAGCTCCTACAATGAGCAGTTCTTC. It is translated as CASSYSPGGAMVSSYNEQFF.

The table lists this clone with a few counts. This chain uses TRBV7-9 with TRBJ2-3; D is perhaps TRBD2 (5 bases). Germline CDR1 reads SEHNR; CDR2 reads FQNEAQ (reference sequence). Trimming left V 6 bases short and J 0 bases short, with 10 bases between. This CDR3 has 14 amino acids. CDR3 region: CASRPGSSTDTQYF. Here the CDR3 DNA reads TGTGCCAGCAGGCCGGGGTCTAGCACAGATACGCAGTATTTT. Together with reference TRBV7-9 and TRBJ2-3, the CDR3 gives the full variable domain: DTGVSQNPRHKITKRGQNVTFRCDPISEHNRLYWYRQTLGQGPEFLTYFQNEAQLEKSRLLSDRFSAERPKGSFSTLEIQRTEQGDSAMYLCASRPGSSTDTQYFGPGTRLTVL.

J is TRBJ2-7 and V is TRBV11-3, with 9 nucleotides matching TRBD1. The germline V gene has CDR1 SGHNT and CDR2 YENEEA. V trimming: 4 bases; J trimming: 8 bases; junction bases outside the gene matches: 12. CDR3 length equals 15 residues. CDR3 sequence (DNA): TGTGCCAGCAGCTCAACCAGAGCCGGGACAGGGAAGCAGTACTTC. It yields the protein CASSSTRAGTGKQYF.

The CDR3 coding sequence is TGTGCCAGCAGCAGGGACAGGGAAGGGATCGGGGAGCTGTTTTTT. Residues: CASSRDREGIGELFF. The rearrangement joins TRBV5-4 to TRBJ2-2; 9 positions agree with TRBD1. Germline lookup yields CDR1 SGHNT and CDR2 YYREEE (reference sequence). The V and J ends lost 4 bases and 7 bases, in that order; junction bases with no gene match: 8. The CDR3 runs to 15 residues.

CDR3: CASAVQGMHSPLHF. The CDR3 DNA sequence: TGTGCTAGCGCAGTACAGGGGATGCATTCACCCCTCCACTTT. The chain carries TRBV12-5 and TRBJ1-6; 7 nucleotides match TRBD1. The V gene's germline CDR1 is LGHNT and CDR2 FRNRAP. The CDR3 loop spans 14 amino acids. With 9 bases clipped from V and 8 bases from J, the junction kept 10 bases outside the gene matches.

The chain joins TRBV5-1 to TRBJ1-6; D is ambiguous. Trimming took 4 bases from V and 4 from J, leaving 15 bases between them. CDR1 is SGHRS, CDR2 YFSETQ, per germline. The CDR3 has 16 residues. This chain's CDR3 is CASSIKQQSYNSPLHF. The CDR3 DNA follows: TGCGCCAGCAGCATTAAGCAACAGTCGTATAATTCACCCCTCCACTTT.

The count of this clone is one. This sample also contains other DNA sequences that code for the same CDR3. CDR3 sequence reads: CASSPGGDTQYF. For the CDR3, the DNA is TGTGCCAGCTCACCCGGAGGAGATACGCAGTATTTT. The genes are TRBV18 and TRBJ2-3; tentative D call: TRBD2 (5 bases). The germline V gene has CDR1 KGHSH and CDR2 LQKENI. There are 12 residues in the CDR3. Trimming took off 3 bases at V and 5 bases at J, with 6 bases between the two ends.

The sample holds a few counts of this clone. The CDR3 spells CASSQDRLASTDEQFF. For the CDR3, the DNA is TGTGCCAGCAGCCAGGATCGACTAGCGTCGACGGATGAGCAGTTCTTC. The chain couples TRBV3-1 (or the pseudogene TRBV3-2) to TRBJ2-1; 8 bases fit TRBD2. Germline-derived CDR1 and CDR2 are LGHDT and YNNKEL (reference sequence). With 3 bases clipped from V and 8 bases from J, the junction kept 12 bases outside the gene matches. This CDR3 contains 16 residues.

The J gene is TRBJ2-1, the V gene TRBV11-1; 9 nucleotides align to TRBD1. This CDR3 contains 15 residues. The germline CDR1 and CDR2 sequences are SGHAT and FQDESV (reference sequence). V lost 3 bases and J lost 9; bases outside the gene matches: 9. The CDR3 protein is CASSLYRGPVGEQFF. The DNA for the CDR3 is TGTGCCAGCAGCTTGTACAGGGGGCCGGTAGGTGAGCAGTTCTTC. Filled out from reference TRBV11-1 and TRBJ2-1, the complete variable domain reads EAEVAQSPRYKITEKSQAVAFWCDPISGHATLYWYRQILGQGPELLVQFQDESVVDDSQLPKDRFSAERLKGVDSTLKIQPAELGDSAMYLCASSLYRGPVGEQFFGPGTRLTVL.

The chain joins TRBV5-1 to TRBJ1-3; D gene unclear. The CDR3 has 14 amino acids. Germline CDR1 reads SGHRS; CDR2 reads YFSETQ. Trimming left V 1 base short and J 0 bases short, with 5 bases between. CDR3 amino acids: CASSLTSSGNTIYF. As DNA, the CDR3 is TGCGCCAGCAGCTTGACCAGCTCTGGAAACACCATATATTTT.

The rearrangement joins TRBV27 to TRBJ1-6; D is perhaps TRBD1 (6 bases). The V and J ends lost 7 bases and 10 bases respectively, with 17 bases between them. The CDR3 runs to 14 residues. The germline V gene encodes CDR1 MNHEY and CDR2 SMNVEV (reference sequence). The CDR3 sequence is CASTFGGARSPLHF. Here the CDR3 DNA reads TGTGCCAGCACATTCGGGGGGGCTAGATCACCCCTCCACTTT.

The rearrangement joins TRBV7-2 to TRBJ1-5, with D hard to call. Per the germline V gene, CDR1 is SGHTA and CDR2 is FQGNSA. Trimming took off 5 bases at V and 6 bases at J, with 8 bases between the two ends. CDR3 length: 12 amino acids. CDR3 protein: CASSERAQPQHF. The CDR3 nucleotides are TGTGCCAGCAGCGAAAGAGCTCAGCCCCAGCATTTT.

The genes are TRBV5-4 and TRBJ2-3; possibly TRBD1 for D (7 bases). Germline CDR1 is SGHNT and CDR2 is YYREEE (reference sequence). V lost 4 bases, J lost 3 bases, and 18 bases lay in between. The length of the CDR3 is 16 residues. CDR3 DNA sequence: TGTGCCAGCAGCCCGAGACATCAGGGGGGTACAGATACGCAGTATTTT. This codes for CASSPRHQGGTDTQYF.

V usage is TRBV24-1 and J usage is TRBJ2-2; TRBD2 matches 8 bases. With V trimmed by 9 bases and J by 3 bases, 14 bases remained unmatched. CDR3 length: 17 residues. CDR1 and CDR2 (germline): KGHDR, SFDVKD. CDR3 residues: CATQSSGGGAYTGELFF. In nucleotides, the CDR3 is TGTGCCACCCAATCCTCGGGGGGGGGCGCGTACACCGGGGAGCTGTTTTTT.

V gene TRBV27 combines with J gene TRBJ1-1; 9 positions match TRBD1. The junction had 9 bases not matched to a gene; V was cut back by 6 bases and J by 1 base. This CDR3 contains 16 residues. Germline lookup yields CDR1 MNHEY and CDR2 SMNVEV (reference sequence). This CDR3 is CASSPSPGQGNTEAFF. CDR3 bases: TGTGCCAGCAGCCCCTCCCCGGGACAGGGGAACACTGAAGCTTTCTTT.

The V and J genes are TRBV6-5 and TRBJ2-5; tentative D call: TRBD1 (5 bases). Looked up from germline, CDR1 is MNHEY and CDR2 is SVGAGI. This CDR3 is built from 12 residues. V was trimmed by 5 bases and J by 1 base, leaving 5 bases between them. The CDR3 here is CASSQGQETQYF. CDR3 in DNA: TGTGCCAGCAGTCAGGGCCAAGAGACCCAGTACTTC.

About this clone itself: This specimen includes other DNA sequences encoding the same CDR3. This chain links TRBV18 with TRBJ1-2, with D perhaps TRBD1 (5 bases). In germline, CDR1 is KGHSH, CDR2 LQKENI. The CDR3 contains 14 residues. With 2 bases removed from V and 1 base from J, the gap between germline ends came to 8 bases. CDR3 nucleotides: TGTGCCAGCTCACCAGGCCAGGGTAACTATGGCTACACCTTC. Translated, it gives CASSPGQGNYGYTF.

The rearrangement links TRBV19 to TRBJ2-7; 11 nucleotides line up with TRBD2. The CDR3 runs 15 residues. Germline V CDR1 and CDR2: LNHDA, SQIVND (reference sequence). V gave up 6 bases and J gave up 0 bases; unmatched junction bases: 4. The CDR3 loop is CASSIGTSGSYEQYF. The CDR3 DNA reads as TGTGCCAGTAGCATCGGGACTAGCGGCTCCTACGAGCAGTACTTC.

V gene TRBV10-2 combines with J gene TRBJ1-4, with 8 bases aligning to TRBD1. V was clipped by 0 bases and J by 7 bases; unmatched bases: 4. The CDR3 runs 15 residues. CDR1 and CDR2 from the germline V gene are WSHSY and SAAADI. The CDR3 sequence is CASSESGTGGEKLFF. The CDR3 DNA reads as TGCGCCAGCAGTGAGTCTGGGACAGGAGGTGAAAAACTGTTTTTT.

The V call is TRBV6-5, the J call TRBJ1-1; no clear D. The V end was cut by 2 bases, the J end by 9 bases, with 16 bases between. The CDR3 spans 14 residues. Germline loops: CDR1 MNHEY, CDR2 SVGAGI. The CDR3 nucleotides read TGTGCCAGCAGTTACCAAGTCTCAGGCGGGAAAGCTTTCTTT. This gives the protein CASSYQVSGGKAFF.

CDR3 amino acids: CATSRDNRVSGYGYTF. The CDR3 nucleotides are TGTGCCACCAGCAGAGATAACCGGGTTAGCGGCTATGGCTACACCTTC. The V gene is TRBV15, the J gene TRBJ1-2; the D is unclear. CDR1 and CDR2 (germline): LNHNV, YYDKDF (reference sequence). This CDR3 is 16 amino acids long. Deletions cut 0 bases from V and 4 bases from J, with 15 bases between.

The gene calls are TRBV19 and TRBJ1-6; the D gene is possibly TRBD1 (5 bases). CDR3 length: 13 amino acids. Trimming cost V 2 bases and J 9 bases, with 8 bases left between them. Per the germline V gene, CDR1 is LNHDA and CDR2 is SQIVND (reference sequence). CDR3 region: CASSIKQGSPLHF. In DNA, the CDR3 is TGTGCCAGTAGTATAAAGCAGGGTTCACCCCTCCACTTT.

The V and J genes are TRBV5-1 and TRBJ2-5; 15 bases line up with TRBD2. V dropped 4 bases and J dropped 5; count of bases not matched to a gene: 9. CDR3 length: 17 amino acids. CDR1 is SGHRS and CDR2 is YFSETQ in the germline V gene. CDR3 bases: TGCGCCAGCAGCCCCGGACTAGCGGGGGGGCTTCGGGAGACCCAGTACTTC. This sequence encodes CASSPGLAGGLRETQYF.

In DNA, the CDR3 is TGTGCCAGCAACCCGACAGGGAACACTGAAGCTTTCTTT. Its translation is CASNPTGNTEAFF. The chain is built from TRBV12-3 or TRBV12-4 and TRBJ1-1, with a weak D call TRBD1 (6 bases). The CDR3 is 13 amino acids. V dropped 7 bases and J dropped 1 base, with 10 bases sitting between them.